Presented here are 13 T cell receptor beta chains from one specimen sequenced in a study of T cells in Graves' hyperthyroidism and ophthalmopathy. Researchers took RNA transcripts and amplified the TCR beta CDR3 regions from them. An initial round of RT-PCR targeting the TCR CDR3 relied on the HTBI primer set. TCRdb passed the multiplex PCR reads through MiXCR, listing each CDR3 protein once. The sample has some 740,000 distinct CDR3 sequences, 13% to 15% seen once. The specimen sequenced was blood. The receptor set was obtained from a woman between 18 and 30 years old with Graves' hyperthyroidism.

The CDR3 spells CASSPGLASGELFF. CDR3 coding DNA: TGTGCCAGCTCACCGGGACTAGCGTCCGGGGAGCTGTTTTTT. This chain uses TRBV12-3 or TRBV12-4 with TRBJ2-2, with 10 bases identical to TRBD2. The junction had 6 bases not matched to a gene; V was cut back by 8 bases and J by 6 bases. This CDR3 has 14 amino acids.

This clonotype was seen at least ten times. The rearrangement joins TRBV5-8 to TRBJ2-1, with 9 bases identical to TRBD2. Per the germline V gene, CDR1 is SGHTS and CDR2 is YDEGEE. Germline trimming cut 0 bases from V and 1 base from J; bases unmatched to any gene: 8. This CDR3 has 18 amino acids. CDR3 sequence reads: CASSLVSSGSGSYNEQFF. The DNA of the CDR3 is TGTGCCAGCAGCTTGGTCAGTAGCGGGAGTGGGTCCTACAATGAGCAGTTCTTC.

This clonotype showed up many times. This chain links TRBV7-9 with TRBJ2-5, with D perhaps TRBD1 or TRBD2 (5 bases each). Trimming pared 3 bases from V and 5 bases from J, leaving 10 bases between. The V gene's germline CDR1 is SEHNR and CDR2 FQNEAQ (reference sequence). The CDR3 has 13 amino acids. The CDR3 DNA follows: TGTGCCAGCAGCTTGGCCGGGGCGGAGACCCAGTACTTC. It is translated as CASSLAGAETQYF.

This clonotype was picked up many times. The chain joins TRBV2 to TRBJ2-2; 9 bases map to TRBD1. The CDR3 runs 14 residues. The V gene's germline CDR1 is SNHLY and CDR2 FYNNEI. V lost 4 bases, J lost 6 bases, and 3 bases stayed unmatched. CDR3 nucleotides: TGTGCCAGCAGTGGGGACAGGGTCTCCGGGGAGCTGTTTTTT. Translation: CASSGDRVSGELFF.

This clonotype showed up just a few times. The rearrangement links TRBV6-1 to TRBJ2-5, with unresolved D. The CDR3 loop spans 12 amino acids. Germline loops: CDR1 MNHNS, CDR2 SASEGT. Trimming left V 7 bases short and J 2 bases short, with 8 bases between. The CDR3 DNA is TGTGCCAGCAAGAAGGGTCAAGAGACCCAGTACTTC. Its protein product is CASKKGQETQYF.

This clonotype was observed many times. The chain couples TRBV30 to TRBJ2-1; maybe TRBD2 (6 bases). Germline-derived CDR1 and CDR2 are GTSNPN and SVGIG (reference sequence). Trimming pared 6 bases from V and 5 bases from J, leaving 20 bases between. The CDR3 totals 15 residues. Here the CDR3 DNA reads TGTGCCTGTGGGGGGATCGGGGGAGGAGACAATGAGCAGTTCTTC. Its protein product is CACGGIGGGDNEQFF.

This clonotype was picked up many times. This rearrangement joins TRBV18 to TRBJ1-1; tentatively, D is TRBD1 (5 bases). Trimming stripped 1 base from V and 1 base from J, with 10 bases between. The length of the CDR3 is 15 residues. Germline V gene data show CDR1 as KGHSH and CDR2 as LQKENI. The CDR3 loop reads CASSPRGTGNTEAFF. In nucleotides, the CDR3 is TGTGCCAGCTCACCACGTGGCACAGGGAACACTGAAGCTTTCTTT.

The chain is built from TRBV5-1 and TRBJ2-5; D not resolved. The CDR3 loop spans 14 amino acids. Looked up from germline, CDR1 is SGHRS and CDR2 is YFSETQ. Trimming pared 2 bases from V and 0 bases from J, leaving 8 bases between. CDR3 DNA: TGCGCCAGCAGCTTTCTACAAAACCAAGAGACCCAGTACTTC. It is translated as CASSFLQNQETQYF.

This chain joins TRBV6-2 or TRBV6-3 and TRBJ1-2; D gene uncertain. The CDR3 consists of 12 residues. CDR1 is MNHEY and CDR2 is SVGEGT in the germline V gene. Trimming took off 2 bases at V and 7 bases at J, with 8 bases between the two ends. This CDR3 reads CASSYGTSGYTF. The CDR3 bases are TGTGCCAGCAGTTACGGAACCAGTGGCTACACCTTC.

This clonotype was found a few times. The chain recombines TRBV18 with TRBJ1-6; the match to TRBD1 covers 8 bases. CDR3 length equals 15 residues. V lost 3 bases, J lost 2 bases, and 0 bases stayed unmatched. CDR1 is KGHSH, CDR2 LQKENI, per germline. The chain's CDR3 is CASSPGQAYNSPLHF. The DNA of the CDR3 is TGTGCCAGCTCACCGGGACAGGCCTATAATTCACCCCTCCACTTT.

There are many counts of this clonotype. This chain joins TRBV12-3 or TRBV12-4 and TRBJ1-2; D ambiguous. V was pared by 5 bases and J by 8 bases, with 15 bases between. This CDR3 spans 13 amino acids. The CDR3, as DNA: TGTGCCAGCAGTCTTACGACCGGAGACGGCTACACCTTC. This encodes CASSLTTGDGYTF.

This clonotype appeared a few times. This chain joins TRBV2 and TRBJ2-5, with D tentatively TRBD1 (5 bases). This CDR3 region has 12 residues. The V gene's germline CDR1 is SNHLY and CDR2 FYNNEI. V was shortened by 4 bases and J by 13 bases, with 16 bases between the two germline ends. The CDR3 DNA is TGTGCCAGCAGTGGGGGCCCGTCCATGGGGTACTTC. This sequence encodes CASSGGPSMGYF.

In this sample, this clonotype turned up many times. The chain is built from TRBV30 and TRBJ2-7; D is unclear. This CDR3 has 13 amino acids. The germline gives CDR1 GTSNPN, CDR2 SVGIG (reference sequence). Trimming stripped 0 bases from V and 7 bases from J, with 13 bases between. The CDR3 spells CAWSVGLPREQYF. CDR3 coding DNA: TGTGCCTGGAGTGTAGGGTTACCTCGGGAGCAGTACTTC.